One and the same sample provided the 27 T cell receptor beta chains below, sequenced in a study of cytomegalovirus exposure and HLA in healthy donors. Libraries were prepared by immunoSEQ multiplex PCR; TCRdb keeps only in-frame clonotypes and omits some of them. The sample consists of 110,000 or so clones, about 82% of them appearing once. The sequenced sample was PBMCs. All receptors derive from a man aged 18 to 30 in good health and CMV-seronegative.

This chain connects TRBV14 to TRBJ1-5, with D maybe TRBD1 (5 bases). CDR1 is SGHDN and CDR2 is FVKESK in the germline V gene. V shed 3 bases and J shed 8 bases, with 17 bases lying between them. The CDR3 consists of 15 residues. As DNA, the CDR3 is TGTGCCAGCAGCCAGGGCCCGACAGCCTGCGAGCCCCAGCATTTT. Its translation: CASSQGPTACEPQHF.

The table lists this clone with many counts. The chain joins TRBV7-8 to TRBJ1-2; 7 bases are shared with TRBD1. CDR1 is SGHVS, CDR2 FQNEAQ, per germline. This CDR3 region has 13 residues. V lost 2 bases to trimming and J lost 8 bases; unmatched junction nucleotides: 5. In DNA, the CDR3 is TGTGCCAGCAGCTTACGGGCAGGGGGAGGCTACACCTTC. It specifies CASSLRAGGGYTF.

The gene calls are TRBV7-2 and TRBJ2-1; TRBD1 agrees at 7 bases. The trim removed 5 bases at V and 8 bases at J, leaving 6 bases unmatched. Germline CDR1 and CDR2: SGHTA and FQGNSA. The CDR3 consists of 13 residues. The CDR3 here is CASSTTGADEQFF. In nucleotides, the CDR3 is TGTGCCAGCAGCACCACAGGGGCAGATGAGCAGTTCTTC. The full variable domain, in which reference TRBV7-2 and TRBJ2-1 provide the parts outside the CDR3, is GAGVSQSPSNKVTEKGKDVELRCDPISGHTALYWYRQSLGQGLEFLIYFQGNSAPDKSGLPSDRFSAERTGGSVSTLTIQRTQQEDSAVYLCASSTTGADEQFFGPGTRLTVL.

CDR3 in DNA: TGCAGCGTCCTATGGGACAGGGGTTCTCCCTACTATGGCTACACCTTC. Translating gives CSVLWDRGSPYYGYTF. This chain connects TRBV29-1 to TRBJ1-2; 10 positions agree with TRBD1. Germline V gene data show CDR1 as SQVTM and CDR2 as ANQGSEA. With 6 bases clipped from V and 3 bases from J, the junction kept 13 bases outside the gene matches. The CDR3 is made up of 16 amino acids.

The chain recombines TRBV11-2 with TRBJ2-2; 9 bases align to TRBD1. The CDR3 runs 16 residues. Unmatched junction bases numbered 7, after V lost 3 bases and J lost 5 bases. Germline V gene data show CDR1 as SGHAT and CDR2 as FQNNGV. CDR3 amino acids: CASSFRTGDLTGELFF. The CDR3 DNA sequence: TGTGCCAGCAGCTTCCGGACAGGGGATTTGACCGGGGAGCTGTTTTTT. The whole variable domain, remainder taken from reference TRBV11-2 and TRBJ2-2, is EAGVAQSPRYKIIEKRQSVAFWCNPISGHATLYWYQQILGQGPKLLIQFQNNGVVDDSQLPKDRFSAERLKGVDSTLKIQPAKLEDSAVYLCASSFRTGDLTGELFFGEGSRLTVL.

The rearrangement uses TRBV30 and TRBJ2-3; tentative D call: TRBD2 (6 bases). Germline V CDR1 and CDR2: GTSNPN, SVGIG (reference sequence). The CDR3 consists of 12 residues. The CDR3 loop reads CAAHRDSDTQYF. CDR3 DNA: TGTGCAGCCCACCGGGACTCAGATACGCAGTATTTT.

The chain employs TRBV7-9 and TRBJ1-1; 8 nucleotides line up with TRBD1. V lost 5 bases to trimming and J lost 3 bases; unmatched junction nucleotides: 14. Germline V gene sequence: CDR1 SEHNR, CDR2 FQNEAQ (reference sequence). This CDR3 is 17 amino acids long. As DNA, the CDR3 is TGTGCCAGCAGCCGTCAGTGGACAGGGAGTGTCGACACTGAAGCTTTCTTT. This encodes CASSRQWTGSVDTEAFF. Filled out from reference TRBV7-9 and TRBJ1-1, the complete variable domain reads DTGVSQNPRHKITKRGQNVTFRCDPISEHNRLYWYRQTLGQGPEFLTYFQNEAQLEKSRLLSDRFSAERPKGSFSTLEIQRTEQGDSAMYLCASSRQWTGSVDTEAFFGQGTRLTVV.

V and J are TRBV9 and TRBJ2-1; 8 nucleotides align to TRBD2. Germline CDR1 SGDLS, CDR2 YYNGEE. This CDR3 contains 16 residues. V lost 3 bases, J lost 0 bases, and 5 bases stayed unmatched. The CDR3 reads CASSDSGKSSYNEQFF. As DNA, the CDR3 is TGTGCCAGCAGCGATAGCGGGAAGAGCTCCTACAATGAGCAGTTCTTC.

CDR3 nucleotide sequence: TGTGCCAGCAGCTTCAGCGGGGCAAGCACAGATACGCAGTATTTT. It specifies CASSFSGASTDTQYF. The chain employs TRBV7-2 and TRBJ2-3; 7 positions agree with TRBD2. Germline V gene data show CDR1 as SGHTA and CDR2 as FQGNSA. CDR3 length: 15 residues. The trim removed 3 bases at V and 0 bases at J, leaving 3 bases unmatched.

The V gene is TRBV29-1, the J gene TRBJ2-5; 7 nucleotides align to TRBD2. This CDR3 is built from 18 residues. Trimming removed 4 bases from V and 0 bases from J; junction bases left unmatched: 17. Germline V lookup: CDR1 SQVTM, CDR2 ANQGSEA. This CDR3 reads CSVGARGRAEWYQETQYF. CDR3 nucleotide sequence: TGCAGCGTTGGGGCACGTGGGAGGGCCGAATGGTACCAAGAGACCCAGTACTTC. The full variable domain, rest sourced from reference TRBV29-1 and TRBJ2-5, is SAVISQKPSRDICQRGTSLTIQCQVDSQVTMMFWYRQQPGQSLTLIATANQGSEATYESGFVIDKFPISRPNLTFSTLTVSNMSPEDSSIYLCSVGARGRAEWYQETQYFGPGTRLLVL.

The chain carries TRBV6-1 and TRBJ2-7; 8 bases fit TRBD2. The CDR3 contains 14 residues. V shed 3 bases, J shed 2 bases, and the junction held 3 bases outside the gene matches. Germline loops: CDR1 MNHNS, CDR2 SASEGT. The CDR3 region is CASSDGGDTYEQYF. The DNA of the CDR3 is TGTGCCAGCAGTGACGGGGGGGACACCTACGAGCAGTACTTC.

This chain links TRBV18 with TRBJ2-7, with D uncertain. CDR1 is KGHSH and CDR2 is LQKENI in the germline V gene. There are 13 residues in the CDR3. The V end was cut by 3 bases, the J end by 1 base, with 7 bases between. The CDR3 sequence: CASSPAASYEQYF. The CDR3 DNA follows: TGTGCCAGCTCACCGGCAGCGTCCTACGAGCAGTACTTC.

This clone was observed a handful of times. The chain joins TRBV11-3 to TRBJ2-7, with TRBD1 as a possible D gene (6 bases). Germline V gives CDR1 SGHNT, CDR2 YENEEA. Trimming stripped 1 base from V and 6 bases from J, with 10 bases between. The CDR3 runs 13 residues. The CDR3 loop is CASSLGLGAEQYF. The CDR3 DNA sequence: TGTGCCAGCAGCTTAGGACTGGGGGCCGAGCAGTACTTC.

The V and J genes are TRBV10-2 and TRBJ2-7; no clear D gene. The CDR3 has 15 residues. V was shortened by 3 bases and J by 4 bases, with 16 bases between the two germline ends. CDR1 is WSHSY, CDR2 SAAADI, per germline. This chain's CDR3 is CASSEFASHGYEQYF. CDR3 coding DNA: TGCGCCAGCAGTGAATTTGCTAGTCATGGATACGAGCAGTACTTC.

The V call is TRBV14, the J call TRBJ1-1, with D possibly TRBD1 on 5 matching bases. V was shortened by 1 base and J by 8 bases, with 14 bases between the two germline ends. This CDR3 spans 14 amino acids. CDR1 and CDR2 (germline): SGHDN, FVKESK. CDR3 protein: CASSQVAGPGEAFF. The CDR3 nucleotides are TGTGCCAGCAGCCAAGTAGCGGGGCCCGGGGAAGCTTTCTTT.

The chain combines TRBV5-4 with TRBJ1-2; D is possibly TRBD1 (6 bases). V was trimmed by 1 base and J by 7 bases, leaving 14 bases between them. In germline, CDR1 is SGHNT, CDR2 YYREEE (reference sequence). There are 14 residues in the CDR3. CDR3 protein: CASSLSDRTFGYTF. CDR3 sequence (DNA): TGTGCCAGCAGCTTGAGCGACAGGACTTTTGGCTACACCTTC.

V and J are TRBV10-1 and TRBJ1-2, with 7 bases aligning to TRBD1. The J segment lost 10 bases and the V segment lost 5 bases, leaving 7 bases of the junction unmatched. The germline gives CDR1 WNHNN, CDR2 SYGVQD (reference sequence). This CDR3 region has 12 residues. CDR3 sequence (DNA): TGCGCCAGCAGTAGGGACAGCTTATACTACACCTTC. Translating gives CASSRDSLYYTF.

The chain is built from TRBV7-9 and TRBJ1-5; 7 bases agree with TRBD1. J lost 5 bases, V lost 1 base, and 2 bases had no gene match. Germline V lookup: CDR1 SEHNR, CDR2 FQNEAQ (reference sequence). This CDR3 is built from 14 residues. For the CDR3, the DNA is TGTGCCAGCAGCTTAGGACAGGGAGATCAGCCCCAGCATTTT. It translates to CASSLGQGDQPQHF.

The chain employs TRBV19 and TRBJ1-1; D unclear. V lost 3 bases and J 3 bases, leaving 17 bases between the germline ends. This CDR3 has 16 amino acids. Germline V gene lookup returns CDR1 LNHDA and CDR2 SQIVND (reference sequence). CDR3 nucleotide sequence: TGTGCCAGTAGTATTGGGAGGGCCAGTTTGGACACTGAAGCTTTCTTT. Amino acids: CASSIGRASLDTEAFF.

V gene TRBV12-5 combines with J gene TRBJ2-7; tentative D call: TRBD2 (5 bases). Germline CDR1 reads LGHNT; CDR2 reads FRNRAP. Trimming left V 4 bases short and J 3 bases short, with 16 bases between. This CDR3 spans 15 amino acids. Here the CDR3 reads CASGSREPKGYEQYF. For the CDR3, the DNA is TGTGCTAGTGGTTCGAGGGAGCCGAAGGGCTACGAGCAGTACTTC.

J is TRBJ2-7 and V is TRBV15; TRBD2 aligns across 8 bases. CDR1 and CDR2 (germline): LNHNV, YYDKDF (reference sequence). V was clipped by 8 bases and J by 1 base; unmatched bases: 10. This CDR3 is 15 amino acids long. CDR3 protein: CATSTLGGDSYEQYF. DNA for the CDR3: TGTGCCACCTCTACCCTCGGGGGGGATTCCTACGAGCAGTACTTC. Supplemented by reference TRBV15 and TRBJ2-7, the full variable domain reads DAMVIQNPRYQVTQFGKPVTLSCSQTLNHNVMYWYQQKSSQAPKLLFHYYDKDFNNEADTPDNFQSRRPNTSFCFLDIRSPGLGDTAMYLCATSTLGGDSYEQYFGPGTRLTVT.

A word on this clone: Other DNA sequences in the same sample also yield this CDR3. Here the CDR3 reads CASSVDSNTEAFF. DNA of the CDR3: TGTGCCAGCAGTGTGGACTCGAACACTGAAGCTTTCTTT. The chain employs TRBV6-4 and TRBJ1-1; D gene ambiguous. CDR3 length: 13 amino acids. Germline V gene data show CDR1 as MRHNA and CDR2 as SNTAGT. The ends were cut back, 4 bases at V and 1 base at J, with 7 bases in the middle.

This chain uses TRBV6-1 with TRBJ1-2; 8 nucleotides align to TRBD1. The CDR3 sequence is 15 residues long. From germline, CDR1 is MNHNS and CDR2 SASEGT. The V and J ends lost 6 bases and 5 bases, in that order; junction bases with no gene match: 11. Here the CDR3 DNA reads TGTGCCAGCAGAGGCGGGGACAGGACACTTTATGGCTACACCTTC. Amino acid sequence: CASRGGDRTLYGYTF.

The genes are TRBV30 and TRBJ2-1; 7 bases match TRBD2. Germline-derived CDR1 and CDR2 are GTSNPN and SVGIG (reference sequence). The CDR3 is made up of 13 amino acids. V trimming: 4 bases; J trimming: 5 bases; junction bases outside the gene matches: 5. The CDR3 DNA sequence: TGTGCCTGGACGAATAGCGGGCACAATGAGCAGTTCTTC. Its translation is CAWTNSGHNEQFF.

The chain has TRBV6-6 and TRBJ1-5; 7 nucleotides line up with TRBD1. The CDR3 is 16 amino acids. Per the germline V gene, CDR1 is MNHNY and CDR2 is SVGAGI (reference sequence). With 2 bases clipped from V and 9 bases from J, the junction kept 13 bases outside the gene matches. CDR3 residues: CASSYLRDRAGWPQHF. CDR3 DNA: TGTGCCAGCAGTTACCTCCGCGACAGGGCCGGGTGGCCCCAGCATTTT.

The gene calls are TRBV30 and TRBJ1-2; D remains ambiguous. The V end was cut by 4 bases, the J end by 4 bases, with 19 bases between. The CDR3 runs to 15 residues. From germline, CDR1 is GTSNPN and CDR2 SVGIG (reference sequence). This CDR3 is CAWKPPDILSYGYTF. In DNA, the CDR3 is TGTGCCTGGAAACCCCCAGACATTCTGTCCTATGGCTACACCTTC. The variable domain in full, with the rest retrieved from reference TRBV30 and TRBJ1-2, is SQTIHQWPATLVQPVGSPLSLECTVEGTSNPNLYWYRQAAGRGLQLLFYSVGIGQISSEVPQNLSASRPQDRQFILSSKKLLLSDSGFYLCAWKPPDILSYGYTFGSGTRLTVV.

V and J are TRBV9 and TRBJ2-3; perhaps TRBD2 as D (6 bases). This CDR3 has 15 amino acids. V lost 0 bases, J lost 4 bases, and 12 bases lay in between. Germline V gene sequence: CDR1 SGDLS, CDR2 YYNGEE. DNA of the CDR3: TGTGCCAGCAGCGTAGGGGACTTATCCTCAGATACGCAGTATTTT. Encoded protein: CASSVGDLSSDTQYF.